These T cell receptor beta chains were read from a single sample in a study of CD8+ T cells in alopecia areata. The table came from immunoSEQ multiplex PCR; TCRdb's copy has only in-frame clones and leaves some out. Of approximately 170,000 clones listed, 50% to 60% are singletons. The specimen was CD4+ T cells sorted from blood, collected at week 4, from a patient treated with tofacitinib. The receptor source for this set is a human donor with alopecia areata. The conserved cysteine and the conserved F or W are not part of the CDR3 here. Each record gives: J gene, V gene, CDR3 protein.

j_call: TRBJ2-1
v_call: TRBV6-5
cdr3_aa: ASSYSVTTYNEQF

j_call: TRBJ2-1
v_call: TRBV19
cdr3_aa: ASGWTTNSNEQF

j_call: TRBJ2-1
v_call: TRBV19
cdr3_aa: ASSGGDRVYNEQF

j_call: TRBJ1-5
v_call: TRBV6-6
cdr3_aa: ASREPGFNQPQH

j_call: TRBJ2-3
v_call: TRBV9
cdr3_aa: ASSVRTSGNTQY

j_call: TRBJ2-4
v_call: TRBV5-1
cdr3_aa: ASSLEGIQY

j_call: TRBJ1-4
v_call: TRBV9
cdr3_aa: ASSVGGRGEKLF

j_call: TRBJ2-1
v_call: TRBV29-1
cdr3_aa: SVEGSSGRFYNEQF

j_call: TRBJ2-4
v_call: TRBV9
cdr3_aa: ASSVDHRLAGAKNIQY

j_call: TRBJ2-7
v_call: TRBV7-2
cdr3_aa: ASRPSGATSHEQY